This T cell receptor (beta chain) was sequenced in a study of blood T cells in healthy people across ages. Germline lookup yields CDR1 MDHEN and CDR2 SYDVKM. Trimming stripped 6 bases from V and 2 bases from J, with 11 bases between. The length of the CDR3 is 15 residues. A second about 7 to 11 cycle PCR used barcoded and J-beta primers. Each CDR3 protein is one row after TCRdb ran MiXCR on the 5' RACE reads. Seen here are around 1,000,000 distinct CDR3 sequences, under 30% observed once, and the top ten hold around 0.75%. These same records also appear under a second study, on T cells of mothers and their children.

This TCR was sampled from a girl aged 2 to 10 in good health. The V gene is TRBV28, the J gene TRBJ2-6; the D gene is possibly TRBD1 (6 bases). The sample consisted of blood. In DNA form, the CDR3 reads TGTGCCAGCAGCCCAGGGACAACTGGGGCCAACGTCCTGACTTTC. Residues: CASSPGTTGANVLTF.